The 12 T cell receptor beta chains in this list originate from one sample, sequenced in a study of blood T cell repertoires in COVID-19. Data came from immunoSEQ multiplex PCR; TCRdb stores just in-frame clones and leaves some out. The profile shows roughly 320,000 clones, roughly 91% of them singletons. Sequenced input: peripheral blood. These receptors were obtained from a woman in her twenties or thirties with COVID-19, enrolled during active disease.

This rearrangement joins TRBV7-8 to TRBJ1-1; 7 bases agree with TRBD1. The CDR3 sequence is 15 residues long. Germline V lookup: CDR1 SGHVS, CDR2 FQNEAQ. With 5 bases clipped from V and 1 base from J, the junction kept 7 bases outside the gene matches. Here the CDR3 reads CASSARQGPNTEAFF. The CDR3 DNA reads TGTGCCAGCAGCGCCAGACAGGGACCGAACACTGAAGCTTTCTTT.

This clone was seen more than once but under ten times. The chain carries TRBV6-2 or TRBV6-3 and TRBJ1-1; TRBD1 matches at 8 bases. The germline V gene encodes CDR1 MNHEY and CDR2 SVGEGT. Germline trimming cut 2 bases from V and 5 bases from J; bases unmatched to any gene: 10. CDR3 length: 16 residues. In DNA, the CDR3 is TGTGCCAGCAGTTACACCGGGACAGGAGGGAAAACTGAAGCTTTCTTT. As protein: CASSYTGTGGKTEAFF.

The genes are TRBV7-9 and TRBJ1-2; D is undetermined. Germline V lookup: CDR1 SEHNR, CDR2 FQNEAQ (reference sequence). V shed 7 bases and J shed 1 base, with 19 bases lying between them. The CDR3 extends over 16 amino acids. CDR3 sequence: CASTSGEAADNYGYTF. CDR3 sequence (DNA): TGTGCCAGCACTTCCGGCGAGGCAGCGGATAACTATGGCTACACCTTC.

The genes are TRBV15 and TRBJ2-1; the D gene is possibly TRBD2 (6 bases). CDR1 LNHNV and CDR2 YYDKDF come from the germline V gene (reference sequence). The CDR3 runs 15 residues. Trimming cost V 1 base and J 8 bases, with 15 bases left between them. This CDR3 is CATSRGATRSDEQFF. The CDR3, as DNA: TGTGCCACCAGCAGAGGGGCGACTAGAAGTGATGAGCAGTTCTTC.

The chain employs TRBV19 and TRBJ2-4; D not certain. CDR3 length: 17 amino acids. Germline assignment: CDR1 LNHDA and CDR2 SQIVND (reference sequence). V lost 5 bases and J lost 0, with 17 bases in between. The CDR3 DNA follows: TGTGCCAGTAGTCTGAGAGCAGGCTTCTTAGCCAAAAACATTCAGTACTTC. Translation gives CASSLRAGFLAKNIQYF.

The chain joins TRBV5-5 to TRBJ1-5, with D maybe TRBD1 (5 bases). Between the trimmed V and J ends, which lost 1 base and 7 bases, there was a span of 15 bases. The CDR3 runs to 15 residues. Germline V lookup: CDR1 SGHKS, CDR2 YYEKEE (reference sequence). CDR3 sequence: CASSLIIGVGQPQHF. CDR3 DNA: TGTGCCAGCAGCTTGATCATAGGGGTGGGACAGCCCCAGCATTTT.

This chain uses TRBV3-1 (or the pseudogene TRBV3-2) with TRBJ2-2; 9 nucleotides match TRBD1. Trimming at V came to 5 bases and at J to 5 bases, leaving 6 bases not matched to a gene. This CDR3 is 15 amino acids long. Germline CDR1 is LGHDT and CDR2 is YNNKEL (reference sequence). CDR3 protein: CASSNRGPGTGELFF. The CDR3, as DNA: TGTGCCAGCAGCAACAGGGGGCCGGGTACCGGGGAGCTGTTTTTT.

A few counts support this clone. The rearrangement uses TRBV4-2 and TRBJ1-1, with D uncertain. The CDR3 length is 15 residues. Germline V gene sequence: CDR1 LGHNA, CDR2 YNFKEQ. Trimming took off 0 bases at V and 1 base at J, with 9 bases between the two ends. CDR3 residues: CASSQDPLENTEAFF. In DNA, the CDR3 is TGTGCCAGCAGCCAAGACCCATTAGAGAACACTGAAGCTTTCTTT.

This sequence joins TRBV28 and TRBJ1-5; maybe TRBD1 (5 bases). CDR3 length: 15 residues. Between the trimmed V and J ends, which lost 2 bases and 3 bases, there was a span of 11 bases. Germline V gene data show CDR1 as MDHEN and CDR2 as SYDVKM. The CDR3 sequence is CASSLLGTNNQPQHF. Here the CDR3 DNA reads TGTGCCAGCAGTTTACTAGGGACTAACAATCAGCCCCAGCATTTT. Full variable domain (missing parts from reference TRBV28 and TRBJ1-5): DVKVTQSSRYLVKRTGEKVFLECVQDMDHENMFWYRQDPGLGLRLIYFSYDVKMKEKGDIPEGYSVSREKKERFSLILESASTNQTSMYLCASSLLGTNNQPQHFGDGTRLSIL.

V gene TRBV11-2 combines with J gene TRBJ2-1, with 8 bases identical to TRBD1. J was trimmed by 3 bases and V by 3 bases; bases with no gene match: 4. Germline assignment: CDR1 SGHAT and CDR2 FQNNGV. The CDR3 loop spans 15 amino acids. The CDR3 reads CASSFGQGLYNEQFF. The CDR3 DNA reads TGTGCCAGCAGCTTCGGACAGGGTCTCTACAATGAGCAGTTCTTC.

The V gene is TRBV6-5, the J gene TRBJ1-2, with unresolved D. V was shortened by 7 bases and J by 7 bases, with 19 bases between the two germline ends. The CDR3 has 14 amino acids. From germline, CDR1 is MNHEY and CDR2 SVGAGI. The CDR3 loop is CASNPTRGFGGYTF. The CDR3 DNA follows: TGTGCCAGCAACCCGACCCGGGGATTCGGTGGCTACACCTTC.

The chain couples TRBV5-1 to TRBJ1-1; maybe TRBD1 (6 bases). Trimming stripped 3 bases from V and 6 bases from J, with 15 bases between. In germline, CDR1 is SGHRS, CDR2 YFSETQ. The CDR3 length is 14 residues. CDR3 sequence: CASSSTGLRAEAFF. DNA for the CDR3: TGCGCCAGCAGCTCAACAGGGTTAAGGGCTGAAGCTTTCTTT.